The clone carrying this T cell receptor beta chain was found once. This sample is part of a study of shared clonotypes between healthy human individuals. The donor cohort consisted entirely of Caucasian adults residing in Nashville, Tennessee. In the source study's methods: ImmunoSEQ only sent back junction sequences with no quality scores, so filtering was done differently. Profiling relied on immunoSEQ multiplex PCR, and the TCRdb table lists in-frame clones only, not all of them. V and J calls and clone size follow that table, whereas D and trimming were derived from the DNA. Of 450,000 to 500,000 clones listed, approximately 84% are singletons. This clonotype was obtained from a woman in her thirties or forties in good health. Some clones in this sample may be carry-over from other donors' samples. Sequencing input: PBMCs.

CDR3 bases: TGTGCCAGTAATTGGGAGACGAACACCGGGGAGCTGTTTTTT. Translation: CASNWETNTGELFF. This chain links TRBV19 with TRBJ2-2; D perhaps matches TRBD2 (5 bases). Germline V lookup: CDR1 LNHDA, CDR2 SQIVND (reference sequence). V was cut by 7 bases and J by 0 bases, with 9 bases left in between. The CDR3 extends over 14 amino acids.